Below are 5 T cell receptor beta chains sequenced from a single sample in a study of CD8 T cells in Susac syndrome. When the RNA was reverse transcribed, random hexamers were used with an input of roughly 0.5 to 1 ug. TCRdb re-called the immunoSEQ multiplex PCR reads with MiXCR, one entry per CDR3 protein. Here the sample spans 200,000 or so distinct CDR3 sequences, nearly 97% being singletons. The sample consisted of CD4+ T cells from PBMCs. The receptors were sampled from a human donor with Susac syndrome.

The rearrangement links TRBV5-1 to TRBJ2-5; 10 bases are shared with TRBD1. V was clipped by 4 bases and J by 5 bases; unmatched bases: 2. Per the germline V gene, CDR1 is SGHRS and CDR2 is YFSETQ. There are 13 residues in the CDR3. The CDR3 spells CASSVGQGETQYF. CDR3 coding DNA: TGCGCCAGCAGCGTGGGACAGGGGGAGACCCAGTACTTC.

The J gene is TRBJ2-1, the V gene TRBV4-3; 10 bases are shared with TRBD2. Per the germline V gene, CDR1 is LGHNA and CDR2 is YSLEER. This CDR3 comprises 16 residues. V shed 1 base and J 3 bases; nucleotides not matched to a gene: 3. The chain's CDR3 is CASSQGTSGNYNEQFF. For the CDR3, the DNA is TGCGCCAGCAGCCAAGGGACTAGCGGCAACTACAATGAGCAGTTCTTC.

A word on this clonotype: Germline and junction disagree at one end, which may indicate a read error. The chain uses TRBV5-4 and TRBJ2-6; D is perhaps TRBD1 (5 bases). Germline CDR1 and CDR2: SGHNT and YYREEE (reference sequence). This CDR3 spans 17 amino acids. The CDR3 region is CASSLGQRPAGANVLTF. In nucleotides, the CDR3 is TGTGCCAGCAGCTTGGGACAGCGTCCGGCTGGGGCCAACGTCCTGACCTTC.

V is TRBV20-1 and J is TRBJ2-5; TRBD2 aligns across 11 bases. The CDR3 runs 14 residues. J lost 6 bases, V lost 2 bases, and 5 bases had no gene match. The germline V gene has CDR1 DFQATT and CDR2 SNEGSKA (reference sequence). CDR3 region: CSARTSGGRQTQYF. For the CDR3, the DNA is TGCAGTGCTAGAACTAGCGGGGGAAGGCAGACCCAGTACTTC.

The rearrangement joins TRBV12-3 or TRBV12-4 to TRBJ2-3; 10 nucleotides agree with TRBD2. The trim removed 6 bases at V and 5 bases at J, leaving 2 bases unmatched. CDR3 length equals 13 residues. The CDR3 coding sequence is TGTGCCAGCAGCCTAGCGGGGGTAGATACGCAGTATTTT. This sequence encodes CASSLAGVDTQYF.